These T cell receptor beta chains were read from a single sample in a study of high-grade serous ovarian cancer treatment subgroups. Data came from immunoSEQ multiplex PCR; TCRdb stores just in-frame clones and leaves some out. This table has over 4,500 clones, around 79% appearing once. The sequencing input was tumor tissue. The receptors stem from a human donor with high-grade serous ovarian cancer. CDR3s include the opening cysteine and the closing phenylalanine or tryptophan. The order of the fields is clone size, J gene, CDR3 length, D gene, V gene, CDR3 protein, CDR3 DNA. The D gene is left open where the match is weak. Not all rows give a size; the values are once, few, many and, for expanded clones, a class.

abundance: NA
j_gene: TRBJ2-5
len: 16
d_gene: TRBD1
v_gene: TRBV5-1
CDR3aa: CASSSMTGGGQETQYF
CDR3nt: TGCGCCAGCAGCTCTATGACAGGGGGAGGGCAAGAGACCCAGTACTTC

abundance: NA
j_gene: TRBJ2-1
len: 15
d_gene: NA
v_gene: TRBV9
CDR3aa: CASSPRDTVYNEQFF
CDR3nt: TGTGCCAGCAGCCCCCGGGACACGGTGTACAATGAGCAGTTCTTC

abundance: NA
j_gene: TRBJ2-7
len: 14
d_gene: TRBD1
v_gene: TRBV5-1
CDR3aa: CASCPGQGAYEQYF
CDR3nt: TGCGCCAGCTGCCCGGGACAGGGGGCCTACGAGCAGTACTTC

abundance: NA
j_gene: TRBJ2-7
len: 17
d_gene: TRBD1
v_gene: TRBV27
CDR3aa: CASSRDRGIAGSYEQYF
CDR3nt: TGTGCCAGCAGCCGGGACAGGGGAATAGCGGGGTCCTACGAGCAGTACTTC

abundance: NA
j_gene: TRBJ1-2
len: 14
d_gene: NA
v_gene: TRBV7-8
CDR3aa: CASSFGKTNYGYTF
CDR3nt: TGTGCCAGCAGCTTTGGCAAAACGAACTATGGCTACACCTTC

abundance: NA
j_gene: TRBJ2-7
len: 15
d_gene: TRBD1
v_gene: TRBV28
CDR3aa: CASSLAGTASYEQYF
CDR3nt: TGTGCCAGCAGCTTGGCAGGGACAGCCTCCTACGAGCAGTACTTC

abundance: NA
j_gene: TRBJ2-3
len: 12
d_gene: NA
v_gene: TRBV5-6
CDR3aa: CASSFGMDTQYF
CDR3nt: TGTGCCAGCAGCTTCGGCATGGATACGCAGTATTTT

abundance: NA
j_gene: TRBJ2-1
len: 15
d_gene: NA
v_gene: TRBV28
CDR3aa: CASRTGPSKGNEQFF
CDR3nt: TGTGCCAGCAGAACCGGGCCAAGCAAAGGGAATGAGCAGTTCTTC

abundance: NA
j_gene: TRBJ2-6
len: 16
d_gene: NA
v_gene: TRBV5-8
CDR3aa: CASTHGTYSGANVLTF
CDR3nt: TGTGCCAGCACTCACGGGACCTACTCTGGGGCCAACGTCCTGACTTTC

abundance: NA
j_gene: TRBJ1-1
len: 14
d_gene: NA
v_gene: TRBV4-3
CDR3aa: CASSQILENTEAFF
CDR3nt: TGCGCCAGCAGCCAGATATTAGAGAACACTGAAGCTTTCTTT

abundance: NA
j_gene: TRBJ1-6
len: 15
d_gene: NA
v_gene: TRBV6-5
CDR3aa: CASSYSGGMGSPLHF
CDR3nt: TGTGCCAGCAGTTACTCAGGGGGGATGGGTTCACCCCTCCACTTT

abundance: NA
j_gene: TRBJ2-3
len: 14
d_gene: NA
v_gene: TRBV2
CDR3aa: CASSVSRVADTQYF
CDR3nt: TGTGCCAGCAGTGTCTCCAGGGTCGCGGATACGCAGTATTTT

abundance: once
j_gene: TRBJ2-2
len: 15
d_gene: NA
v_gene: TRBV5-6
CDR3aa: CASSLGGTNTGELFF
CDR3nt: TGTGCCAGCAGCTTGGGAGGGACCAACACCGGGGAGCTGTTTTTT

abundance: NA
j_gene: TRBJ1-4
len: 16
d_gene: NA
v_gene: TRBV27
CDR3aa: CASSSRSTVKAEKLFF
CDR3nt: TGTGCCAGCAGTTCCCGGTCGACAGTAAAGGCTGAAAAACTGTTTTTT

abundance: NA
j_gene: TRBJ2-1
len: 15
d_gene: NA
v_gene: TRBV5-1
CDR3aa: CASSLESPSYNEQFF
CDR3nt: TGCGCCAGCAGCTTAGAAAGTCCGTCCTACAATGAGCAGTTCTTC

abundance: NA
j_gene: TRBJ1-4
len: 11
d_gene: NA
v_gene: TRBV20-1
CDR3aa: CSVTGGEKLFF
CDR3nt: TGCAGTGTGACAGGAGGTGAAAAACTGTTTTTT

abundance: NA
j_gene: TRBJ1-3
len: 14
d_gene: NA
v_gene: TRBV6-5
CDR3aa: CASHGTSSGNTIYF
CDR3nt: TGTGCCAGCCACGGGACAAGTTCTGGAAACACCATATATTTT

abundance: once
j_gene: TRBJ2-3
len: 15
d_gene: NA
v_gene: TRBV6-6
CDR3aa: CARWDRGPPTDTQYF
CDR3nt: TGTGCCAGATGGGATAGGGGTCCCCCCACAGATACGCAGTATTTT

abundance: NA
j_gene: TRBJ2-7
len: 13
d_gene: NA
v_gene: TRBV4-3
CDR3aa: CASSQGRTYEQYF
CDR3nt: TGCGCCAGCAGCCAAGGACGAACCTACGAGCAGTACTTC

abundance: once
j_gene: TRBJ2-3
len: 20
d_gene: TRBD2
v_gene: TRBV10-2
CDR3aa: CASSESPGLAGEFGTDTQYF
CDR3nt: TGCGCCAGCAGTGAGTCACCCGGACTAGCGGGGGAGTTCGGCACAGATACGCAGTATTTT

abundance: NA
j_gene: TRBJ1-1
len: 16
d_gene: NA
v_gene: TRBV5-1
CDR3aa: CASSPRPRDLNTEAFF
CDR3nt: TGCGCCAGCAGCCCACGACCAAGGGACCTGAACACTGAAGCTTTCTTT

abundance: NA
j_gene: TRBJ1-2
len: 15
d_gene: NA
v_gene: TRBV7-9
CDR3aa: CASSLASTPNYGYTF
CDR3nt: TGTGCCAGCAGCTTAGCGTCAACACCTAACTATGGCTACACCTTC

abundance: NA
j_gene: TRBJ2-7
len: 13
d_gene: NA
v_gene: TRBV7-8
CDR3aa: CASTLGPDYEQYF
CDR3nt: TGTGCCAGCACCCTTGGCCCCGACTACGAGCAGTACTTC

abundance: NA
j_gene: TRBJ2-2
len: 17
d_gene: TRBD1
v_gene: TRBV5-1
CDR3aa: CASSPISGQGAAGELFF
CDR3nt: TGCGCCAGCAGCCCCATTTCAGGACAGGGGGCTGCCGGGGAGCTGTTTTTT

abundance: once
j_gene: TRBJ2-3
len: 11
d_gene: NA
v_gene: TRBV4-1
CDR3aa: CASSQVSTQYF
CDR3nt: TGCGCCAGCAGCCAGGTTTCGACGCAGTATTTT

abundance: once
j_gene: TRBJ2-5
len: 18
d_gene: TRBD2
v_gene: TRBV4-2
CDR3aa: CASSQDESRGRGGETQYF
CDR3nt: TGTGCCAGCAGCCAAGATGAATCCCGGGGGCGGGGGGGAGAGACCCAGTACTTC

abundance: few
j_gene: TRBJ2-7
len: 13
d_gene: NA
v_gene: TRBV28
CDR3aa: CASSSEYPYEQYF
CDR3nt: TGTGCCAGCAGCTCAGAGTACCCCTACGAGCAGTACTTC

abundance: NA
j_gene: TRBJ1-3
len: 15
d_gene: NA
v_gene: TRBV27
CDR3aa: CASSSRWGGGNTIYF
CDR3nt: TGTGCCAGCAGTTCTAGATGGGGTGGAGGAAACACCATATATTTT